A single sample gave rise to the 30 T cell receptor beta chains below, sequenced in a study of control samples from healthy donors and cancer patients. Sequencing was performed with immunoSEQ multiplex PCR; in TCRdb, only in-frame clones are kept and a portion is missing. The table has about 96,000 clones, over 85% seen once. The sample taken for sequencing was blood. All receptors come from a young man in good health.

The chain joins TRBV29-1 to TRBJ1-1, with D unresolved. From germline, CDR1 is SQVTM and CDR2 ANQGSEA. The CDR3 has 16 amino acids. Trimming removed 1 base from V and 0 bases from J, with 15 bases in between. The CDR3 loop reads CSVEGIPGAMNTEAFF. CDR3 coding DNA: TGCAGCGTTGAAGGGATTCCAGGAGCAATGAACACTGAAGCTTTCTTT.

The J gene is TRBJ2-5, the V gene TRBV29-1; 13 bases line up with TRBD2. Germline V lookup: CDR1 SQVTM, CDR2 ANQGSEA. This CDR3 is built from 14 residues. With V trimmed by 4 bases and J by 5 bases, 4 bases remained unmatched. The CDR3 nucleotides are TGCAGCGTTGTAACTAGCGGGAGGGGTGAGACCCAGTACTTC. It specifies CSVVTSGRGETQYF. The full variable domain, in which reference TRBV29-1 and TRBJ2-5 provide the parts outside the CDR3, is SAVISQKPSRDICQRGTSLTIQCQVDSQVTMMFWYRQQPGQSLTLIATANQGSEATYESGFVIDKFPISRPNLTFSTLTVSNMSPEDSSIYLCSVVTSGRGETQYFGPGTRLLVL.

The CDR3 DNA sequence: TGTGCCAGTACCACGACAGGGACAGCTGGCTACACCTTC. Translation gives CASTTTGTAGYTF. This chain connects TRBV19 to TRBJ1-2; 7 positions match TRBD1. Unmatched junction bases numbered 9, after V lost 7 bases and J lost 7 bases. The germline V gene has CDR1 LNHDA and CDR2 SQIVND (reference sequence). The CDR3 loop spans 13 amino acids.

The gene calls are TRBV4-1 and TRBJ2-1; D is unresolved. CDR3 size: 15 residues. The germline V gene has CDR1 MGHRA and CDR2 YSYEKL. Deletions cut 0 bases from V and 9 bases from J, with 15 bases between. CDR3: CASSQEATPVAEQFF. CDR3 nucleotides: TGCGCCAGCAGCCAAGAGGCCACCCCGGTCGCTGAGCAGTTCTTC.

V gene TRBV2 combines with J gene TRBJ1-4, with 11 bases matching TRBD1. CDR1 is SNHLY and CDR2 is FYNNEI in the germline V gene. The J segment lost 8 bases and the V segment lost 7 bases, leaving 6 bases of the junction unmatched. CDR3 size: 14 residues. Here the CDR3 reads CASTSDRGQEKLFF. The CDR3 DNA reads as TGTGCCAGCACCTCGGACAGGGGGCAGGAAAAACTGTTTTTT.

This sequence joins TRBV19 and TRBJ1-2; 10 nucleotides match TRBD1. The ends lost 6 bases at V and 3 bases at J; junction bases unmatched: 4. The CDR3 runs 14 residues. In germline, CDR1 is LNHDA, CDR2 SQIVND (reference sequence). The CDR3 loop is CASRGQGIHYGYTF. The CDR3 DNA is TGTGCCAGTAGGGGACAGGGGATCCACTATGGCTACACCTTC. Combining the CDR3 with reference TRBV19 and TRBJ1-2 gives the whole variable domain DGGITQSPKYLFRKEGQNVTLSCEQNLNHDAMYWYRQDPGQGLRLIYYSQIVNDFQKGDIAEGYSVSREKKESFPLTVTSAQKNPTAFYLCASRGQGIHYGYTFGSGTRLTVV.

Concerning this clone itself: Its ends do not fully match the called genes, so a read error is possible. The chain has TRBV11-2 and TRBJ2-5, with D maybe TRBD1 (5 bases). Germline lookup yields CDR1 SGHAT and CDR2 FQNNGV. The CDR3 is 14 amino acids. CDR3 sequence reads: CASSLAGLLEAQYF. As DNA, the CDR3 is TGTGCCAGCAGCTTGGCAGGGCTTTTAGAGGCCCAGTACTTC.

The chain joins TRBV3-1 (or the pseudogene TRBV3-2) to TRBJ1-1; perhaps TRBD1 as D (6 bases). Trimming left V 4 bases short and J 11 bases short, with 17 bases between. Germline V gene sequence: CDR1 LGHDT, CDR2 YNNKEL (reference sequence). This CDR3 has 13 amino acids. Written as DNA, the CDR3 is TGTGCCAGCAGCCCCCAAAGTCCGGGGGCCGCTTTCTTT. This encodes CASSPQSPGAAFF.

The J gene is TRBJ2-3, the V gene TRBV4-1, with D perhaps matching TRBD2 (6 bases). The germline V gene has CDR1 MGHRA and CDR2 YSYEKL. Trimming took off 1 base at V and 1 base at J, with 12 bases between the two ends. The CDR3 totals 16 residues. The CDR3, as DNA: TGCGCCAGCAGCCAAGGGGTGACGGGAGGCACAGATACGCAGTATTTT. Protein: CASSQGVTGGTDTQYF.

The chain joins TRBV7-9 to TRBJ1-4; D uncertain. The CDR3 loop spans 15 amino acids. Trimming removed 5 bases at V and 5 bases at J, with 15 bases between. Germline CDR1 is SEHNR and CDR2 is FQNEAQ (reference sequence). CDR3 sequence: CASSPDGIKNEKLFF. The CDR3 DNA is TGTGCCAGCAGCCCAGACGGGATTAAAAATGAAAAACTGTTTTTT.

The gene calls are TRBV11-3 and TRBJ2-1; D possibly uses TRBD1 or TRBD2 (5 bases each). V lost 4 bases and J lost 7, with 14 bases in between. This CDR3 has 14 residues. Germline CDR1 and CDR2: SGHNT and YENEEA. CDR3 coding DNA: TGTGCCAGCAGCTCCCGGGGACGAGGGAATGAGCAGTTCTTC. Amino acids: CASSSRGRGNEQFF.

The chain couples TRBV19 to TRBJ2-1; no definite D call. Germline CDR1 reads LNHDA; CDR2 reads SQIVND (reference sequence). The CDR3 runs to 12 residues. V lost 6 bases and J 7 bases, leaving 10 bases between the germline ends. The CDR3 protein is CASSFQENEQFF. CDR3 sequence (DNA): TGTGCCAGTAGCTTTCAGGAGAATGAGCAGTTCTTC. The full variable domain, with the rest looked up from reference TRBV19 and TRBJ2-1, is DGGITQSPKYLFRKEGQNVTLSCEQNLNHDAMYWYRQDPGQGLRLIYYSQIVNDFQKGDIAEGYSVSREKKESFPLTVTSAQKNPTAFYLCASSFQENEQFFGPGTRLTVL.

This clone was seen once. This chain joins TRBV4-1 and TRBJ2-1, with D possibly being TRBD2 (5 bases). This CDR3 is built from 12 residues. V was cut by 3 bases and J by 7 bases, with 7 bases left in between. Germline V lookup: CDR1 MGHRA, CDR2 YSYEKL. As DNA, the CDR3 is TGCGCCAGCAGCCATCAGCGGAATGAGCAGTTCTTC. Its translation is CASSHQRNEQFF.

The rearrangement uses TRBV29-1 and TRBJ2-3, with 8 positions matching TRBD2. The germline V gene has CDR1 SQVTM and CDR2 ANQGSEA. This CDR3 spans 15 amino acids. After removal of 2 bases from V and 0 bases from J, the junction contained 4 bases not matched to a gene. The CDR3, as DNA: TGCAGCGTTGAAACGCGGGGGGCTAGCACAGATACGCAGTATTTT. Its protein is CSVETRGASTDTQYF.

The chain links TRBV6-5 to TRBJ1-2; no firm D call. Trimming left V 7 bases short and J 5 bases short, with 8 bases between. This CDR3 has 11 amino acids. CDR1 and CDR2 (germline): MNHEY, SVGAGI. DNA of the CDR3: TGTGCCAGCAATTCTGGGTATGGCTACACCTTC. Its protein product is CASNSGYGYTF.

The rearrangement uses TRBV13 and TRBJ2-7; 11 bases match TRBD1. V shed 5 bases, J shed 0 bases, and the junction held 3 bases outside the gene matches. This CDR3 spans 15 amino acids. The germline CDR1 and CDR2 sequences are PRHDT and FYEKMQ (reference sequence). The CDR3 loop is CASSPGTGGSYEQYF. CDR3 coding DNA: TGTGCCAGCAGCCCCGGGACAGGGGGCTCCTACGAGCAGTACTTC.

The chain combines TRBV27 with TRBJ2-2, with D maybe TRBD1 (5 bases). V was clipped by 2 bases and J by 5 bases, with 6 bases between them. The CDR3 sequence is 13 residues long. Germline V lookup: CDR1 MNHEY, CDR2 SMNVEV (reference sequence). The CDR3 DNA sequence: TGTGCCAGCAGTTTAAAGGGGACCGGGGAGCTGTTTTTT. It specifies CASSLKGTGELFF.

The chain joins TRBV19 to TRBJ1-5; D uncertain. Germline V gene sequence: CDR1 LNHDA, CDR2 SQIVND (reference sequence). V dropped 7 bases and J dropped 5 bases, with 12 bases sitting between them. CDR3 size: 13 residues. CDR3 amino acids: CASIGRVDQPQHF. As DNA, the CDR3 is TGTGCCAGTATCGGCCGGGTGGATCAGCCCCAGCATTTT. Full variable domain (remainder filled in from reference TRBV19 and TRBJ1-5): DGGITQSPKYLFRKEGQNVTLSCEQNLNHDAMYWYRQDPGQGLRLIYYSQIVNDFQKGDIAEGYSVSREKKESFPLTVTSAQKNPTAFYLCASIGRVDQPQHFGDGTRLSIL.

The rearrangement links TRBV7-9 to TRBJ2-1; TRBD2 matches at 10 bases. CDR1 and CDR2 from the germline V gene are SEHNR and FQNEAQ (reference sequence). V dropped 0 bases and J dropped 7; count of bases not matched to a gene: 6. The CDR3 spans 16 residues. In DNA form, the CDR3 reads TGTGCCAGCAGCTTAGCGTCACTAGCGGGGAGGAATGAGCAGTTCTTC. This sequence encodes CASSLASLAGRNEQFF.

This chain joins TRBV2 and TRBJ1-2; TRBD1 matches 12 bases. Looked up from germline, CDR1 is SNHLY and CDR2 is FYNNEI. The CDR3 is made up of 16 amino acids. Unmatched junction bases numbered 7, after V lost 6 bases and J lost 2 bases. CDR3 amino acids: CASRGWDRGPNYGYTF. The CDR3 DNA is TGTGCCAGCAGGGGGTGGGACAGGGGGCCCAACTATGGCTACACCTTC.

This sequence joins TRBV2 and TRBJ1-2, with unresolved D. There are 15 residues in the CDR3. Trimming shortened V by 8 bases and J by 1 base, and 17 bases separated the two germline ends. The germline gives CDR1 SNHLY, CDR2 FYNNEI. For the CDR3, the DNA is TGTGCCAGCGGGAGGCCAGCTCCGAATAACTATGGCTACACCTTC. Its protein is CASGRPAPNNYGYTF.

The gene calls are TRBV5-1 and TRBJ2-7; the D is unclear. This CDR3 region has 14 residues. The germline V gene has CDR1 SGHRS and CDR2 YFSETQ. V was shortened by 4 bases and J by 3 bases, with 14 bases between the two germline ends. The CDR3 sequence: CASSLDPSVYEQYF. The CDR3 DNA reads as TGCGCCAGCAGCCTTGACCCCTCCGTCTACGAGCAGTACTTC.

This chain uses TRBV7-6 with TRBJ2-2; tentatively, D is TRBD1 (6 bases). V gave up 0 bases and J gave up 6 bases, with 14 bases separating them. The germline gives CDR1 SGHVS, CDR2 FNYEAQ. The CDR3 runs to 16 residues. The CDR3 coding sequence is TGTGCCAGCAGCTTAGCGGCAGACAGGATCGCCGGGGAGCTGTTTTTT. This gives the protein CASSLAADRIAGELFF.

The V gene is TRBV24-1, the J gene TRBJ2-3, with TRBD1 matching 7 bases. Germline V CDR1 and CDR2: KGHDR, SFDVKD. This CDR3 has 16 amino acids. With 5 bases clipped from V and 1 base from J, the junction kept 8 bases outside the gene matches. DNA of the CDR3: TGTGCCACCAGTGGTGACAGGGTTGGAGGCACAGATACGCAGTATTTT. This gives the protein CATSGDRVGGTDTQYF.

The chain uses TRBV18 and TRBJ1-4, with 10 bases lining up with TRBD1. The CDR3 contains 16 residues. Unmatched junction bases numbered 2, after V lost 4 bases and J lost 0 bases. Germline values: CDR1 KGHSH, CDR2 LQKENI. The CDR3 nucleotides are TGTGCCAGCTCACGGGACAGGGGAGCAACTAATGAAAAACTGTTTTTT. Translating gives CASSRDRGATNEKLFF.

This sequence joins TRBV27 and TRBJ1-1; the D is unclear. The CDR3 has 15 residues. Germline-derived CDR1 and CDR2 are MNHEY and SMNVEV (reference sequence). V lost 3 bases and J lost 0, with 11 bases in between. CDR3 bases: TGTGCCAGCAGTTTTGGGGTTTCAATGAACACTGAAGCTTTCTTT. The encoded protein is CASSFGVSMNTEAFF.

The chain combines TRBV4-1 with TRBJ1-3; no clear D gene. CDR3 length: 17 amino acids. Trimming took 1 base from V and 0 from J, leaving 13 bases between them. Germline CDR1 and CDR2: MGHRA and YSYEKL. CDR3: CASSQGTDEGSGNTIYF. The CDR3 region has the DNA TGCGCCAGCAGCCAAGGGACGGATGAAGGCTCTGGAAACACCATATATTTT.

The chain employs TRBV7-8 and TRBJ1-1; D call uncertain. This CDR3 has 15 residues. Per germline, CDR1 SGHVS and CDR2 FQNEAQ. V was cut by 2 bases and J by 1 base, with 11 bases left in between. The CDR3: CASSLFGGENTEAFF. CDR3 nucleotide sequence: TGTGCCAGCAGCTTATTCGGCGGGGAGAACACTGAAGCTTTCTTT.

The rearrangement joins TRBV6-5 to TRBJ1-1; no definite D call. Germline CDR1 is MNHEY and CDR2 is SVGAGI. CDR3 length: 14 residues. Trimming shortened V by 7 bases and J by 8 bases, and 20 bases separated the two germline ends. The CDR3 bases are TGTGCCAGCATACCACCTGACCTTGGGGAGGAAGCTTTCTTT. Its protein is CASIPPDLGEEAFF.

CDR3 loop: CASSYSGGAAEQFF. Here the CDR3 DNA reads TGTGCCAGCAGCTATAGCGGGGGGGCCGCTGAGCAGTTCTTC. The chain is built from TRBV5-4 and TRBJ2-1; 11 bases are a match to TRBD2. Losses at the gene ends were 3 bases for V and 9 bases for J; bases not matched to a gene: 5. Germline loops: CDR1 SGHNT, CDR2 YYREEE (reference sequence). This CDR3 contains 14 residues.